These T cell receptor beta chains were read from a single sample in a study of response to subunit inactivated influenza vaccine. Via MiXCR, TCRdb re-called the RT-PCR reads, giving one row per CDR3 protein. The sample lists over 750,000 distinct CDR3 sequences, roughly 20% occurring once. The source was PBMCs from blood, collected roughly 5 days after vaccination. Receptor source: a man aged 45-60 years who received an inactivated influenza vaccine. Each CDR3 is given with its conserved first and last residue. The D gene is left open where the match is weak. Size is omitted from some rows. Given values are once, few, many or a class for expanded clones.

>.|TRBJ2-1|TRBD2|TRBV6-1
CAISRAGGSYNEQFF
TGTGCCATCTCGCGGGCGGGAGGGTCCTACAATGAGCAGTTCTTC
>.|TRBJ2-5|.|TRBV15
CATNGAVQETQYF
TGTGCCACGAATGGGGCTGTTCAAGAGACCCAGTACTTC
>few|TRBJ1-1|.|TRBV7-2
CASIAGVAGKNTEAFF
TGTGCCAGCATCGCTGGGGTAGCGGGGAAGAACACTGAAGCTTTCTTT
>.|TRBJ2-2|.|TRBV6-5
CASSYSTQGNTGELFF
TGTGCCAGCAGTTACTCGACACAGGGAAACACCGGGGAGCTGTTTTTT
>.|TRBJ1-1|.|TRBV7-2
CASSSNSGSLSEAFF
TGTGCCAGCAGCTCAAATTCCGGGTCATTATCTGAAGCTTTCTTT
>few|TRBJ1-1|.|TRBV5-1
CASSSMGGEVEAFF
TGCGCCAGCAGCTCCATGGGGGGCGAGGTTGAAGCTTTCTTT
>.|TRBJ2-5|TRBD1|TRBV24-1
CATSDADRGKTQYF
TGTGCCACCAGTGATGCGGACAGGGGAAAGACCCAGTACTTC
>.|TRBJ1-4|.|TRBV12-3/TRBV12-4
CASSPPRGGNEKLFF
TGTGCCAGCAGTCCCCCGAGAGGGGGTAATGAAAAACTGTTTTTT
>.|TRBJ2-5|.|TRBV4-3
CASSQDSRRGRGETQYF
TGCGCCAGCAGCCAAGATTCTCGCAGGGGAAGGGGAGAGACCCAGTACTTC
>few|TRBJ2-1|TRBD2|TRBV10-3
CAISRATSGDEQFF
TGTGCCATCAGTCGTGCTACTAGCGGGGATGAGCAGTTCTTC
>.|TRBJ2-2|.|TRBV24-1
CATSDLQVPNTGELFF
TGTGCCACCAGTGATTTGCAAGTGCCGAACACCGGGGAGCTGTTTTTT
>.|TRBJ2-1|.|TRBV4-3
CASSTELGRGNEQFF
TGCGCCAGCAGCACTGAGTTGGGCCGGGGAAATGAGCAGTTCTTC
>.|TRBJ2-7|TRBD1|TRBV6-2/TRBV6-3
CASSNRGHNEQYF
TGTGCCAGCAGTAACAGGGGGCACAACGAGCAGTACTTC
>few|TRBJ2-1|TRBD1|TRBV7-9
CASSLTRDRVLNEQFF
TGTGCCAGCAGCTTGACGAGGGACAGGGTATTGAATGAGCAGTTCTTC
>many|TRBJ1-1|.|TRBV12-3/TRBV12-4
CASSPSGTIGNTEAFF
TGTGCCAGCAGTCCCTCCGGGACCATCGGGAACACTGAAGCTTTCTTT
>.|TRBJ1-2|.|TRBV3-1
CASRGVGGYTF
TGTGCCAGCAGAGGAGTGGGAGGCTACACCTTC
>.|TRBJ1-2|TRBD1|TRBV20-1
CSARPPGQSYGYTF
TGCAGTGCTAGACCTCCGGGACAGTCCTATGGCTACACCTTC
>.|TRBJ2-2|.|TRBV5-5
CASRSPTQWNTGELFF
TGTGCCAGCAGATCGCCCACACAGTGGAACACCGGGGAGCTGTTTTTT
>few|TRBJ2-1|TRBD2|TRBV28
CASSTVTSARSNEQFF
TGTGCCAGCAGTACAGTGACTAGCGCCCGTAGCAATGAGCAGTTCTTC
>few|TRBJ2-5|.|TRBV6-1
CASQEIYQETQYF
TGTGCCAGTCAGGAGATCTACCAAGAGACCCAGTACTTC
>many|TRBJ2-2|.|TRBV12-3/TRBV12-4
CASSLTTNTGELFF
TGTGCCAGCAGCCTAACTACGAACACCGGGGAGCTGTTTTTT
>few|TRBJ2-2|.|TRBV9
CASSVAGGELFF
TGTGCCAGCAGCGTAGCGGGCGGGGAGCTGTTTTTT
>.|TRBJ2-1|.|TRBV24-1
CATSGAGTGNHEQFF
TGTGCCACCAGTGGTGCAGGGACGGGGAACCATGAGCAGTTCTTC
>few|TRBJ1-1|TRBD1|TRBV6-5
CASSYSAGTGMNTEAFF
TGTGCCAGCAGTTACTCCGCCGGGACAGGAATGAACACTGAAGCTTTCTTT
>few|TRBJ2-2|.|TRBV20-1
CSASMWDGTWTGELFF
TGCAGTGCTAGTATGTGGGACGGCACATGGACCGGGGAGCTGTTTTTT
>.|TRBJ2-7|TRBD1|TRBV7-2
CASSQGQGGKMVYEQYF
TGTGCCAGCAGCCAGGGACAGGGAGGGAAAATGGTCTACGAGCAGTACTTC
>.|TRBJ2-1|.|TRBV9
CASSVVEGNEQFF
TGTGCCAGCAGCGTCGTGGAAGGGAATGAGCAGTTCTTC
>few|TRBJ2-7|.|TRBV6-5
CASSYGVGDYEQYF
TGTGCCAGCAGTTACGGGGTAGGGGACTACGAGCAGTACTTC